This T cell receptor (beta chain) is drawn from a study of OX40 agonist ivuxolimab in advanced cancers. Study summary: An agonistic human IgG2 monoclonal antibody against OX40 (CD134) was given.

General observations from the study: The investigators did not determine what antigen specificity the expanded peripheral T cells had. There were, on average, more expanded clones in CD8+ T cells than in CD4+. Doses of 0.1 to 3.0 mg/kg were accompanied by clonal expansion of CD4+ and CD8+ blood T cells by week 6.

Clones were sequenced by immunoSEQ multiplex PCR, and TCRdb holds only the in-frame ones, with some missing. The data contain about 61,000 clones, 86% of them seen just once; the ten biggest clones take up under 0.7%. Germline V gene data show CDR1 as MNHEY and CDR2 as SVGAGI. Trimming shortened V by 5 bases and J by 2 bases, and 11 bases separated the two germline ends. The CDR3 extends over 14 amino acids. Details on this clone: Its antigen is not identified.

The sample in question was CD4+ or CD8+ T cells sorted from blood, obtained in a trial of the OX40 agonist ivuxolimab. The receptor comes from an adult with an advanced solid tumor such as melanoma, head and neck, liver or kidney cancer. The chain couples TRBV6-5 to TRBJ2-3, with D possibly matching TRBD1 (5 bases). The CDR3 DNA reads as TGTGCCAGCAGTACCGGACACTCCACAGATACGCAGTATTTT. Translating gives CASSTGHSTDTQYF.